Presented here are 27 T cell receptor beta chains from one specimen sequenced in a study of T cell responses to AZD1222 COVID-19 vaccine listed by TCRdb under 2021. Explained via the paper, the time point label denotes: baseline before first vaccination. Explained via the paper, the treatment or condition label denotes: meningococcal conjugate vaccine given as trial control. Libraries were prepared through the immunoSEQ multiplex PCR assay. The clones in this table, taken by TCRdb from immuneACCESS, are in-frame only. Not every clone is retained; where verified, under half of the shortfall comes from an unresolved V gene, and the cause of the rest is unknown. This sample holds 120,000 to 150,000 clones; 70% to 90% were observed only once. The ten largest clones represent 3% to 3.5% of the sample. The input for sequencing was peripheral blood, taken on day 0 of MenACWY control vaccination. The source is an adult in good health.

On this clone: This CDR3 is also generated by other DNA sequences in the sample. V is TRBV3-1 (or the pseudogene TRBV3-2) and J is TRBJ1-5; a possible D gene is TRBD1 (5 bases). Germline V gene lookup returns CDR1 LGHDT and CDR2 YNNKEL (reference sequence). The CDR3 spans 14 residues. Trimming left V 4 bases short and J 4 bases short, with 11 bases between. The CDR3 reads CASSPGHGNQPQHF. For the CDR3, the DNA is TGTGCCAGCAGCCCGGGGCACGGGAATCAGCCCCAGCATTTT.

The rearrangement links TRBV5-1 to TRBJ2-7; 9 nucleotides line up with TRBD1. Per germline, CDR1 SGHRS and CDR2 YFSETQ. The junction had 8 bases not matched to a gene; V was cut back by 5 bases and J by 2 bases. CDR3 length: 15 amino acids. The CDR3 nucleotides read TGCGCCAGCAGTCGACAGGGGGGGACCCCCTACGAGCAGTACTTC. Translating it yields CASSRQGGTPYEQYF. Full variable domain (rest looked up from reference TRBV5-1 and TRBJ2-7): KAGVTQTPRYLIKTRGQQVTLSCSPISGHRSVSWYQQTPGQGLQFLFEYFSETQRNKGNFPGRFSGRQFSNSRSEMNVSTLELGDSALYLCASSRQGGTPYEQYFGPGTRLTVT.

DNA for the CDR3: TGTGCCAGCGGACTAGTCCTTTACAATGAGCAGTTCTTC. It is translated as CASGLVLYNEQFF. The genes are TRBV12-3 or TRBV12-4 and TRBJ2-1; 7 bases align to TRBD2. The CDR3 extends over 13 amino acids. Losses at the gene ends were 8 bases for V and 4 bases for J; bases not matched to a gene: 5.

This clone was seen repeatedly, ten times or more. The V call is TRBV6-5, the J call TRBJ1-4, with TRBD1 identical over 7 bases. Losses at the gene ends were 6 bases for V and 5 bases for J; bases not matched to a gene: 6. CDR3 length: 14 residues. CDR1 is MNHEY and CDR2 is SVGAGI in the germline V gene. CDR3 nucleotides: TGTGCCAGCAGCCCGACAGGGAACAATGAAAAACTGTTTTTT. Protein: CASSPTGNNEKLFF.

This clone was picked up a small number of times. The chain employs TRBV24-1 and TRBJ1-3; D not certain. This CDR3 contains 15 residues. With 7 bases removed from V and 0 bases from J, the gap between germline ends came to 12 bases. The germline V gene has CDR1 KGHDR and CDR2 SFDVKD. CDR3: CATRFYRSSGNTIYF. The DNA of the CDR3 is TGTGCCACCAGGTTCTACAGATCCTCTGGAAACACCATATATTTT.

The CDR3: CSASEIYSNQPQHF. The CDR3 coding sequence is TGCAGTGCTAGTGAAATTTATAGCAATCAGCCCCAGCATTTT. V and J are TRBV20-1 and TRBJ1-5; no reliable D call. Germline V gene data show CDR1 as DFQATT and CDR2 as SNEGSKA (reference sequence). The CDR3 extends over 14 amino acids. V was cut by 3 bases and J by 0 bases, with 9 bases left in between.

This clone occurred once. V usage is TRBV5-1 and J usage is TRBJ1-2; a possible D gene is TRBD1 (5 bases). The CDR3 is 15 amino acids. V was cut by 3 bases and J by 5 bases, with 17 bases left in between. Germline loops: CDR1 SGHRS, CDR2 YFSETQ. As DNA, the CDR3 is TGCGCCAGCAGCTCCGGGACCTCGGTCACGTATGGCTACACCTTC. The encoded protein is CASSSGTSVTYGYTF.

The rearrangement uses TRBV19 and TRBJ2-5; 7 bases are shared with TRBD2. Trimming removed 4 bases from V and 1 base from J; junction bases left unmatched: 3. The CDR3 is 14 amino acids. CDR1 is LNHDA and CDR2 is SQIVND in the germline V gene (reference sequence). The CDR3 spells CASSTAGVQETQYF. The CDR3 nucleotides are TGTGCCAGTAGTACCGCGGGGGTCCAAGAGACCCAGTACTTC.

This chain connects TRBV6-1 to TRBJ2-7; 8 bases fit TRBD1. The CDR3 covers 16 residues. Germline assignment: CDR1 MNHNS and CDR2 SASEGT. The trim removed 1 base at V and 4 bases at J, leaving 9 bases unmatched. The DNA for the CDR3 is TGTGCCAGCAGTGAAGTTGGACAGGGACTGATTTACGAGCAGTACTTC. This translates into CASSEVGQGLIYEQYF.

The V gene is TRBV10-3, the J gene TRBJ2-7; D gene unclear. The CDR3 is made up of 13 amino acids. Germline-derived CDR1 and CDR2 are ENHRY and SYGVKD. V lost 2 bases and J 5 bases, leaving 10 bases between the germline ends. In nucleotides, the CDR3 is TGTGCCATCAGTGAGAATGGACGGGACGAGCAGTACTTC. Protein product: CAISENGRDEQYF.

This clone came up once. The J gene is TRBJ2-1, the V gene TRBV9; 9 nucleotides agree with TRBD1. There are 15 residues in the CDR3. Germline CDR1 is SGDLS and CDR2 is YYNGEE. Trimming removed 4 bases from V and 4 bases from J; junction bases left unmatched: 6. The CDR3 bases are TGTGCCAGCAGCCCGAGGGGACAGGGATACAATGAGCAGTTCTTC. Protein sequence: CASSPRGQGYNEQFF.

V gene TRBV6-2 or TRBV6-3 combines with J gene TRBJ2-7, with 9 positions matching TRBD2. The CDR3 length is 15 residues. Germline lookup yields CDR1 MNHEY and CDR2 SVGEGT. V was pared by 4 bases and J by 3 bases, with 7 bases of the junction left unmatched. CDR3 protein: CASSFASSGIYEQYF. The CDR3 coding sequence is TGTGCCAGCAGTTTCGCGTCTAGCGGGATCTACGAGCAGTACTTC.

This sequence joins TRBV3-1 (or the pseudogene TRBV3-2) and TRBJ2-1; 14 positions agree with TRBD2. The length of the CDR3 is 19 residues. The germline CDR1 and CDR2 sequences are LGHDT and YNNKEL (reference sequence). Trimming took 6 bases from V and 2 from J; bases not matched to a gene: 12. The CDR3 coding sequence is TGTGCCAGCAGTACCTTAGGGACTAGCGGGGGCCCCCCCTACAATGAGCAGTTCTTC. It codes for CASSTLGTSGGPPYNEQFF.

This chain links TRBV7-2 with TRBJ1-5; D not resolved. V was clipped by 5 bases and J by 4 bases, with 21 bases between them. The V gene's germline CDR1 is SGHTA and CDR2 FQGNSA. The CDR3 totals 17 residues. Here the CDR3 reads CASSLRAYSTENQPQHF. The DNA for the CDR3 is TGTGCCAGCAGCCTCCGGGCATACTCGACGGAAAATCAGCCCCAGCATTTT.

J is TRBJ2-1 and V is TRBV9; maybe TRBD2 (7 bases). The CDR3 loop spans 15 amino acids. Between the trimmed V and J ends, which lost 0 bases and 2 bases, there was a span of 9 bases. Germline V gives CDR1 SGDLS, CDR2 YYNGEE. The DNA for the CDR3 is TGTGCCAGCAGCGTAGAAGGGGGGGCCTACAATGAGCAGTTCTTC. Translated, it gives CASSVEGGAYNEQFF.

The rearrangement joins TRBV6-6 to TRBJ1-2; tentative D call: TRBD1 (5 bases). The ends were cut back, 2 bases at V and 8 bases at J, with 21 bases in the middle. The germline V gene encodes CDR1 MNHNY and CDR2 SVGAGI (reference sequence). The CDR3 spans 16 residues. The CDR3 nucleotides read TGTGCCAGCAGTTACCGGGCTGGGGGGGGAAACGACGGCTACACCTTC. This sequence encodes CASSYRAGGGNDGYTF.

The table lists this clone with a count of one. The V call is TRBV4-2, the J call TRBJ1-4; D remains unclear. The CDR3 contains 13 residues. V gave up 3 bases and J gave up 7 bases, with 9 bases separating them. Germline V gene data show CDR1 as LGHNA and CDR2 as YNFKEQ. The CDR3 coding sequence is TGTGCCAGCAGCCAGGATCCCGGTGAAAAACTGTTTTTT. Its translation is CASSQDPGEKLFF.

A single count supports this clone. The same CDR3 also results from other DNA sequences found in this sample. The chain uses TRBV5-6 and TRBJ2-3, with D perhaps matching TRBD1 (6 bases). This CDR3 region has 13 residues. From germline, CDR1 is SGHDT and CDR2 YYEEEE. V dropped 1 base and J dropped 3 bases, with 6 bases sitting between them. CDR3 sequence: CASSLTGTDTQYF. The CDR3 DNA follows: TGTGCCAGCAGCTTGACAGGGACAGATACGCAGTATTTT.

The rearrangement joins TRBV24-1 to TRBJ2-3; 12 positions match TRBD2. Germline V CDR1 and CDR2: KGHDR, SFDVKD. This CDR3 comprises 16 residues. Germline trimming cut 3 bases from V and 7 bases from J; bases unmatched to any gene: 7. For the CDR3, the DNA is TGTGCCACCAGTGATCAGCTAGCGGGAGGGCTAAATACGCAGTATTTT. Residues: CATSDQLAGGLNTQYF.

This clone was detected only once. CDR3 sequence: CASSLQSVRGLRGYTF. The CDR3 bases are TGTGCCAGCAGCTTACAGAGCGTCAGAGGTCTCCGTGGCTACACCTTC. This chain connects TRBV7-2 to TRBJ1-2; D unclear. Germline loops: CDR1 SGHTA, CDR2 FQGNSA. V was cut by 2 bases and J by 7 bases, with 20 bases left in between. The CDR3 length is 16 residues.

V usage is TRBV4-3 and J usage is TRBJ2-6; D uncertain. Germline CDR1 LGHNA, CDR2 YSLEER. The CDR3 contains 17 residues. Trimming stripped 4 bases from V and 4 bases from J, with 17 bases between. CDR3 nucleotide sequence: TGCGCCAGCAGCCTTTGGATTACCGGATCGGGGGCCAACGTCCTGACTTTC. It yields the protein CASSLWITGSGANVLTF.

The V gene is TRBV4-3, the J gene TRBJ1-6; D is unresolved. Trimming stripped 4 bases from V and 7 bases from J, with 14 bases between. There are 15 residues in the CDR3. Per germline, CDR1 LGHNA and CDR2 YSLEER. CDR3 nucleotides: TGCGCCAGCAGCCCAGCGAGGGCAGGAAATTCACCCCTCCACTTT. Translating gives CASSPARAGNSPLHF.

The chain employs TRBV12-5 and TRBJ1-1; 7 bases map to TRBD1. Germline V CDR1 and CDR2: LGHNT, FRNRAP. Losses at the gene ends were 3 bases for V and 1 base for J; bases not matched to a gene: 8. The CDR3 runs 16 residues. Written as DNA, the CDR3 is TGTGCTAGTGGTTTCGGCCGACAGGGAAAGAACACTGAAGCTTTCTTT. Translating it yields CASGFGRQGKNTEAFF.

The chain has TRBV4-1 and TRBJ2-7; D not resolved. Trimming left V 0 bases short and J 0 bases short, with 18 bases between. CDR3 size: 18 residues. Germline CDR1 and CDR2: MGHRA and YSYEKL. CDR3 sequence (DNA): TGCGCCAGCAGCCAAGATTGGGGTAGTTACAGCGTCTCCTACGAGCAGTACTTC. Translated: CASSQDWGSYSVSYEQYF.

The rearrangement uses TRBV2 and TRBJ2-6, with D possibly TRBD2 on 6 matching bases. The CDR3 spans 17 residues. V was shortened by 5 bases and J by 0 bases, with 14 bases between the two germline ends. Germline values: CDR1 SNHLY, CDR2 FYNNEI. CDR3: CASSTGTGGSGANVLTF. The CDR3 region has the DNA TGTGCCAGCAGTACCGGGACTGGGGGCTCTGGGGCCAACGTCCTGACTTTC.

The J gene is TRBJ2-7, the V gene TRBV27; D is ambiguous. Trimming removed 7 bases at V and 9 bases at J, with 16 bases between. The CDR3 has 12 amino acids. The germline V gene has CDR1 MNHEY and CDR2 SMNVEV (reference sequence). This CDR3 is CASTSTGLGQYF. Written as DNA, the CDR3 is TGTGCCAGCACCTCGACCGGGCTCGGGCAGTACTTC.

The V gene is TRBV5-1, the J gene TRBJ2-1; TRBD1 agrees at 7 bases. Per the germline V gene, CDR1 is SGHRS and CDR2 is YFSETQ. This CDR3 is built from 15 residues. V shed 0 bases, J shed 5 bases, and the junction held 5 bases outside the gene matches. In DNA form, the CDR3 reads TGCGCCAGCAGCTTGGAGGGACAGATCCACAATGAGCAGTTCTTC. Amino acids: CASSLEGQIHNEQFF. The full variable domain, in which reference TRBV5-1 and TRBJ2-1 provide the parts outside the CDR3, is KAGVTQTPRYLIKTRGQQVTLSCSPISGHRSVSWYQQTPGQGLQFLFEYFSETQRNKGNFPGRFSGRQFSNSRSEMNVSTLELGDSALYLCASSLEGQIHNEQFFGPGTRLTVL.